What follows are 32 T cell receptor beta chains derived from one specimen sequenced in a study of vaccination and CD4 T cells after COVID-19. Sequenced with the Oncomine TCR Beta short-read assay was DNA taken from cultured CD4+ T cells. In TCRdb, the PCR reads were re-called with MiXCR into one record per CDR3 protein. The table lists some 7,100 distinct CDR3 sequences, 60% to 65% of them singletons. For these TCRs, the target antigens are not known. Treatment described: roughly 11-day PBMC culture with coronavirus spike peptide pools or control peptides (ViraFEST assay). Sequenced material: CD4+ T cells from blood, cultured in vitro. The receptors derive from a human donor who had recovered from COVID-19.

V usage is TRBV27 and J usage is TRBJ1-2; D unclear. The CDR3 extends over 16 amino acids. The V gene lost 1 base and the J gene lost 0 bases, with 12 bases spanning the gap. Germline-derived CDR1 and CDR2 are MNHEY and SMNVEV (reference sequence). The CDR3 here is CASSLFSGTANYGYTF. CDR3 nucleotide sequence: TGTGCCAGCAGTTTATTTAGTGGCACAGCTAACTATGGCTACACCTTC.

The rearrangement links TRBV20-1 to TRBJ1-1, with TRBD1 matching over 8 bases. The CDR3 extends over 14 amino acids. The ends lost 6 bases at V and 4 bases at J; junction bases unmatched: 10. Germline CDR1 and CDR2: DFQATT and SNEGSKA (reference sequence). For the CDR3, the DNA is TGCAGTGCCAAAAACAGGGGGGGGCCCACTGAAGCTTTCTTT. It translates to CSAKNRGGPTEAFF.

This chain joins TRBV20-1 and TRBJ1-1, with D perhaps matching TRBD1 (5 bases). CDR1 DFQATT and CDR2 SNEGSKA come from the germline V gene (reference sequence). The CDR3 totals 12 residues. Trimming pared 6 bases from V and 5 bases from J, leaving 13 bases between. The DNA for the CDR3 is TGCAGTGCCCCCCTGGGGGGGACTGAAGCTTTCTTT. It yields the protein CSAPLGGTEAFF.

The V call is TRBV5-1, the J call TRBJ1-1; D is possibly TRBD1 (6 bases). Germline V CDR1 and CDR2: SGHRS, YFSETQ. V dropped 4 bases and J dropped 3 bases, with 13 bases sitting between them. This CDR3 is 14 amino acids long. The CDR3 nucleotides read TGCGCCAGCAGCGTAACAGGGTCGGACACTGAAGCTTTCTTT. Its protein product is CASSVTGSDTEAFF.

The chain combines TRBV27 with TRBJ1-1; 10 positions agree with TRBD1. The germline CDR1 and CDR2 sequences are MNHEY and SMNVEV (reference sequence). V dropped 5 bases and J dropped 7; count of bases not matched to a gene: 4. The CDR3 loop spans 13 amino acids. DNA of the CDR3: TGTGCCAGCAGTACCGGACAGGGGGGTGAAGCTTTCTTT. Protein sequence: CASSTGQGGEAFF.

This chain links TRBV28 with TRBJ1-5; D unclear. Trimming pared 7 bases from V and 0 bases from J, leaving 4 bases between. Germline values: CDR1 MDHEN, CDR2 SYDVKM. CDR3 size: 12 residues. For the CDR3, the DNA is TGTGCCAGCAAGGTTAGCAATCAGCCCCAGCATTTT. It is translated as CASKVSNQPQHF.

This chain uses TRBV5-1 with TRBJ1-2; TRBD1 is a possible D gene (6 bases). Deletions cut 4 bases from V and 3 bases from J, with 10 bases between. Germline V gene data show CDR1 as SGHRS and CDR2 as YFSETQ. The CDR3 spans 13 residues. This CDR3 reads CASSQGTDYGYTF. The CDR3 DNA is TGCGCCAGCAGCCAGGGGACCGACTATGGCTACACCTTC.

This clonotype has more than one count but fewer than ten. The chain joins TRBV20-1 to TRBJ2-7, with 9 bases matching TRBD1. Germline V gene data show CDR1 as DFQATT and CDR2 as SNEGSKA (reference sequence). Trimming took 0 bases from V and 3 from J; bases not matched to a gene: 12. The CDR3 length is 17 residues. The CDR3 protein is CSARDSRQTGGFYEQYF. The CDR3 coding sequence is TGCAGTGCTAGAGATTCTCGCCAAACAGGGGGCTTCTACGAGCAGTACTTC.

The genes are TRBV4-3 and TRBJ2-7; a possible D gene is TRBD2 (6 bases). This CDR3 comprises 14 residues. Germline V gives CDR1 LGHNA, CDR2 YSLEER. Trimming stripped 4 bases from V and 6 bases from J, with 16 bases between. DNA for the CDR3: TGCGCCAGCAGCCCAGGGACTCCCCCCTCCGAGCAGTACTTC. It codes for CASSPGTPPSEQYF.

The V gene is TRBV7-8, the J gene TRBJ1-5, with D tentatively TRBD1 (5 bases). The V end lost 3 bases, the J end lost 0 bases, and 15 bases lay between the germline ends. From germline, CDR1 is SGHVS and CDR2 FQNEAQ. The CDR3 loop spans 17 amino acids. CDR3 in DNA: TGTGCCAGCAGCTTCTCCTGGGACGTCGATAGCAATCAGCCCCAGCATTTT. Its translation: CASSFSWDVDSNQPQHF.

There are a few counts of this clonotype. The chain has TRBV7-2 and TRBJ1-5; possibly TRBD1 for D (6 bases). Germline CDR1 and CDR2: SGHTA and FQGNSA. The CDR3 covers 16 residues. Trimming left V 2 bases short and J 3 bases short, with 14 bases between. This chain's CDR3 is CASSLYAGGYNQPQHF. The DNA of the CDR3 is TGTGCCAGCAGCTTATACGCGGGGGGCTACAATCAGCCCCAGCATTTT.

This clonotype was observed a handful of times. The chain joins TRBV19 to TRBJ2-7, with D possibly TRBD1 on 5 matching bases. The CDR3 is made up of 13 amino acids. V was clipped by 11 bases and J by 2 bases, with 16 bases between them. The germline CDR1 and CDR2 sequences are LNHDA and SQIVND (reference sequence). The CDR3 DNA reads as TGTGCCTCCTCCCCGGCAGGGCCCTACGAGCAGTACTTC. Translation: CASSPAGPYEQYF.

The J gene is TRBJ2-3, the V gene TRBV28; TRBD2 is a possible D gene (5 bases). Germline CDR1 and CDR2: MDHEN and SYDVKM. This CDR3 contains 18 residues. V was trimmed by 4 bases and J by 0 bases, leaving 20 bases between them. The CDR3 sequence is CASSSLGLWATSTDTQYF. CDR3 in DNA: TGTGCCAGCAGTTCACTAGGTTTGTGGGCTACTAGCACAGATACGCAGTATTTT.

V and J are TRBV7-9 and TRBJ2-5; D may correspond to TRBD1 or TRBD2 (5 bases each). Deletions cut 3 bases from V and 5 bases from J, with 16 bases between. This CDR3 contains 15 residues. CDR1 and CDR2 (germline): SEHNR, FQNEAQ (reference sequence). CDR3 nucleotides: TGTGCCAGCAGCTTCTCCGGCCTTGGGACGGAGACCCAGTACTTC. Its translation: CASSFSGLGTETQYF.

In its sample, this clonotype was seen once. The chain joins TRBV4-3 to TRBJ1-6; no reliable D call. V lost 1 base and J 13 bases, leaving 8 bases between the germline ends. Germline values: CDR1 LGHNA, CDR2 YSLEER. The CDR3 has 12 amino acids. The CDR3 DNA follows: TGCGCCAGCAGCCAAGGTGGAGGGCCCCTCCACTTT. Protein product: CASSQGGGPLHF.

The chain uses TRBV5-1 and TRBJ2-3; D possibly corresponds to TRBD1 (6 bases). With 0 bases removed from V and 5 bases from J, the gap between germline ends came to 10 bases. CDR3 length equals 14 residues. Germline values: CDR1 SGHRS, CDR2 YFSETQ. The CDR3 nucleotides are TGCGCCAGCAGCTTGGGACAGGCGGGAGATACGCAGTATTTT. It translates to CASSLGQAGDTQYF.

This clonotype was picked up a small number of times. This chain links TRBV11-1 with TRBJ1-5; D is unresolved. Trimming took 6 bases from V and 2 from J, leaving 8 bases between them. This CDR3 contains 13 residues. CDR1 SGHAT and CDR2 FQDESV come from the germline V gene (reference sequence). For the CDR3, the DNA is TGTGCCAGCAGTCCACTGGGCAATCAGCCCCAGCATTTT. Translated: CASSPLGNQPQHF.

The chain is built from TRBV29-1 and TRBJ2-2, with 10 bases aligning to TRBD2. The CDR3 consists of 14 residues. Germline CDR1 is SQVTM and CDR2 is ANQGSEA. Trimming took 6 bases from V and 7 from J; bases not matched to a gene: 8. The CDR3 protein is CSVSPRLAGGELFF. The DNA of the CDR3 is TGCAGCGTCTCCCCTCGACTAGCGGGCGGGGAGCTGTTTTTT.

This clonotype was seen just once. The CDR3 protein is CASSLRSSGRRADTQYF. The CDR3 DNA follows: TGTGCCAGCAGCTTAAGGTCTAGCGGGAGGAGGGCAGATACGCAGTATTTT. The chain combines TRBV7-2 with TRBJ2-3; 11 bases are a match to TRBD2. This CDR3 spans 17 amino acids. Trimming cost V 2 bases and J 4 bases; bases outside gene matches: 8. CDR1 is SGHTA and CDR2 is FQGNSA in the germline V gene.

The V and J genes are TRBV19 and TRBJ2-6; D not certain. Trimming shortened V by 5 bases and J by 2 bases, and 10 bases separated the two germline ends. CDR3 size: 15 residues. Germline loops: CDR1 LNHDA, CDR2 SQIVND (reference sequence). The CDR3 region is CASSSSNTGANVLTF. CDR3 in DNA: TGTGCCAGTAGTTCGTCCAATACTGGGGCCAACGTCCTGACTTTC.

This clonotype was detected once. The rearrangement links TRBV18 to TRBJ1-1; TRBD1 is a possible D gene (5 bases). The V end was cut by 3 bases, the J end by 5 bases, with 19 bases between. The germline V gene encodes CDR1 KGHSH and CDR2 LQKENI. This CDR3 has 16 residues. The CDR3 sequence is CASSPSEGRGGTEAFF. CDR3 nucleotides: TGTGCCAGCTCACCCTCAGAGGGCCGGGGGGGGACTGAAGCTTTCTTT.

The rearrangement joins TRBV27 to TRBJ2-7, with a weak D call TRBD2 (5 bases). CDR3 size: 14 residues. The V and J ends lost 3 bases and 2 bases respectively, with 11 bases between them. Germline V lookup: CDR1 MNHEY, CDR2 SMNVEV (reference sequence). The CDR3 sequence: CASSFSEGPYEQYF. The CDR3, as DNA: TGTGCCAGCAGTTTCTCCGAGGGCCCCTACGAGCAGTACTTC.

This clonotype occurred a few times. The rearrangement uses TRBV25-1 and TRBJ1-6; D call uncertain. CDR3 length: 13 amino acids. The V end was cut by 1 base, the J end by 5 bases, with 3 bases between. Germline-derived CDR1 and CDR2 are MGHDK and SYGVNS. In DNA form, the CDR3 reads TGTGCCAGCAGTGAATTAAATAATTCACCCCTCCACTTT. This encodes CASSELNNSPLHF.

The rearrangement joins TRBV28 to TRBJ2-5; D not resolved. Trimming shortened V by 6 bases and J by 1 base, and 12 bases separated the two germline ends. Germline CDR1 is MDHEN and CDR2 is SYDVKM. The CDR3 extends over 14 amino acids. CDR3 loop: CASRPLGVQETQYF. The DNA for the CDR3 is TGTGCCAGCAGGCCCCTTGGGGTCCAAGAGACCCAGTACTTC. Full variable domain (outside the CDR3, taken from reference TRBV28 and TRBJ2-5): DVKVTQSSRYLVKRTGEKVFLECVQDMDHENMFWYRQDPGLGLRLIYFSYDVKMKEKGDIPEGYSVSREKKERFSLILESASTNQTSMYLCASRPLGVQETQYFGPGTRLLVL.

This clonotype was observed once. This chain joins TRBV7-2 and TRBJ2-5, with D possibly matching TRBD1 (6 bases). The CDR3 runs to 14 residues. V lost 4 bases to trimming and J lost 4 bases, with 13 bases between them. Germline lookup yields CDR1 SGHTA and CDR2 FQGNSA. Written as DNA, the CDR3 is TGTGCCAGCAGCTCGAGGACAGTGACAGAGACCCAGTACTTC. Translating gives CASSSRTVTETQYF.

The chain employs TRBV6-1 and TRBJ1-2; D might be TRBD1 (6 bases). The V and J ends lost 6 bases and 7 bases respectively, with 15 bases between them. The CDR3 totals 13 residues. CDR1 and CDR2 (germline): MNHNS, SASEGT. The CDR3 DNA sequence: TGTGCCAGCAGCCCTCGGGGGCACGGTGGCTACACCTTC. Translating gives CASSPRGHGGYTF.

The V call is TRBV27, the J call TRBJ1-6; no reliable D call. The CDR3 totals 17 residues. Germline assignment: CDR1 MNHEY and CDR2 SMNVEV (reference sequence). The germline V and J ends were trimmed by 5 bases and 2 bases, with 16 bases remaining between them. CDR3 DNA: TGTGCCAGCAGTCCTCGAGGAGCCAGCCCCTATAATTCACCCCTCCACTTT. Translating gives CASSPRGASPYNSPLHF.

The chain uses TRBV6-1 and TRBJ2-7, with D hard to call. Germline CDR1 is MNHNS and CDR2 is SASEGT. V was cut by 6 bases and J by 4 bases, with 4 bases left in between. The CDR3 is 10 residues long. The DNA of the CDR3 is TGTGCCAGCAGGGAATACGAGCAGTACTTC. Its translation: CASREYEQYF.

The chain carries TRBV5-4 and TRBJ2-5, with 7 bases aligning to TRBD1. Germline V gene data show CDR1 as SGHNT and CDR2 as YYREEE (reference sequence). V was pared by 0 bases and J by 4 bases, with 6 bases of the junction left unmatched. The CDR3 has 15 amino acids. The CDR3 here is CASSLGQGLTETQYF. For the CDR3, the DNA is TGTGCCAGCAGCTTGGGACAGGGTTTAACAGAGACCCAGTACTTC.

This rearrangement joins TRBV2 to TRBJ1-1, with D possibly being TRBD1 (5 bases). Trimming removed 2 bases from V and 5 bases from J, with 12 bases in between. The germline gives CDR1 SNHLY, CDR2 FYNNEI. This CDR3 has 14 residues. The CDR3: CASSETRGVTEAFF. In DNA form, the CDR3 reads TGTGCCAGCAGTGAAACTCGGGGGGTGACTGAAGCTTTCTTT. The full variable domain, its missing parts supplied by reference TRBV2 and TRBJ1-1, is EPEVTQTPSHQVTQMGQEVILRCVPISNHLYFYWYRQILGQKVEFLVSFYNNEISEKSEIFDDQFSVERPDGSNFTLKIRSTKLEDSAMYFCASSETRGVTEAFFGQGTRLTVV.

The V gene is TRBV20-1, the J gene TRBJ2-2, with 7 bases identical to TRBD1. V lost 1 base, J lost 2 bases, and 10 bases stayed unmatched. CDR3 length: 17 residues. CDR1 DFQATT and CDR2 SNEGSKA come from the germline V gene (reference sequence). The CDR3 region is CSARVDRAPRNTGELFF. The CDR3 DNA reads TGCAGTGCTAGAGTCGACAGGGCCCCTCGAAACACCGGGGAGCTGTTTTTT.

The chain carries TRBV20-1 and TRBJ1-5; D not resolved. The CDR3 spans 11 residues. Germline loops: CDR1 DFQATT, CDR2 SNEGSKA (reference sequence). Trimming stripped 6 bases from V and 0 bases from J, with 3 bases between. CDR3 amino acids: CSADSNQPQHF. The CDR3 region has the DNA TGCAGTGCGGATAGCAATCAGCCCCAGCATTTT.